This TCR beta chain was captured by sequencing in a study of T cell repertoires in cytomegalovirus infection. About the research overall: Used in the study were CMV epitopes, some recently identified and HLA-C-restricted, others well-studied and HLA-B-restricted. Indications of both CMV infection and matching HLA type were provided by public TCR beta signatures.

General study findings and limits: CMV-specific TCR beta clonotypes restricted by HLA-C were the ones dominating the ex vivo response. Cumulated frequencies of public TCR beta families served to identify carriers of CMV plus the relevant HLA.

There are 15 residues in the CDR3. Germline lookup yields CDR1 SGHVS and CDR2 FNYEAQ. MiXCR, applied by TCRdb to the reads, yields one record per CDR3 protein. This sample has 900,000 to 950,000 distinct CDR3 sequences; 25% to 40% occur once, and the top ten carry roughly 12%. This clonotype was counted a few times. What it binds is not known. Sequence at one end of the junction differs from germline and may be a read error. This chain joins TRBV7-6 and TRBJ1-4, with D hard to call. The source is a human donor in good health (CMV status not recorded). Some clones in this sample may be carry-over from other donors' samples. Here the sequenced sample was cultured CD8+ T cells from PBMCs, taken from culture after CMV antigen stimulation. The CDR3 is CASSLALGSNEKLFF. CDR3 coding DNA: TGTGCTAGCAGCTTAGCCCTGGGTTCTAATGAAAAACTGTTTTTT.